The 14 T cell receptor beta chains in this list originate from one sample, sequenced in a study of STAT5B mutations in CD4+ large granular lymphocyte leukemia. Libraries were prepared by immunoSEQ multiplex PCR; TCRdb keeps only in-frame clonotypes and omits some of them. There are tens of thousands of clones in the sample; around four fifths occur only once, and roughly 2.5% lies in the top ten. Sequenced sample: CD4+ T cells from blood buffy coats. Receptor source: a human donor in good health.

The genes are TRBV6-5 and TRBJ1-2, with D unresolved. CDR1 is MNHEY and CDR2 is SVGAGI in the germline V gene. V shed 3 bases and J shed 0 bases, with 8 bases lying between them. The CDR3 has 14 amino acids. CDR3 DNA sequence: TGTGCCAGCAGTTATGGACTTACTAACTATGGCTACACCTTC. It yields the protein CASSYGLTNYGYTF.

The rearrangement links TRBV7-2 to TRBJ1-1, with D perhaps matching TRBD1 (5 bases). CDR1 is SGHTA and CDR2 is FQGNSA in the germline V gene. V gave up 5 bases and J gave up 3 bases, with 13 bases separating them. The CDR3 sequence is 14 residues long. The CDR3 loop reads CASSPEVRDTEAFF. CDR3 DNA sequence: TGTGCCAGCAGCCCCGAAGTCAGGGACACTGAAGCTTTCTTT.

This sequence joins TRBV7-9 and TRBJ2-1, with no clear D. V was pared by 1 base and J by 7 bases, with 8 bases between. CDR1 is SEHNR and CDR2 is FQNEAQ in the germline V gene (reference sequence). The CDR3 runs to 13 residues. Here the CDR3 reads CASSLVPQNEQFF. CDR3 nucleotides: TGTGCCAGCAGCTTAGTGCCACAGAATGAGCAGTTCTTC. Full variable domain (outside the CDR3, taken from reference TRBV7-9 and TRBJ2-1): DTGVSQNPRHKITKRGQNVTFRCDPISEHNRLYWYRQTLGQGPEFLTYFQNEAQLEKSRLLSDRFSAERPKGSFSTLEIQRTEQGDSAMYLCASSLVPQNEQFFGPGTRLTVL.

The chain couples TRBV9 to TRBJ2-5, with a weak D call TRBD1 (6 bases). The CDR3 contains 15 residues. Between the trimmed V and J ends, which lost 6 bases and 5 bases, there was a span of 20 bases. CDR1 is SGDLS, CDR2 YYNGEE, per germline. The CDR3 DNA reads TGTGCCAGCACCCTCTCAGGGGACGGGCGGGAGACCCAGTACTTC. Translated: CASTLSGDGRETQYF.

The chain carries TRBV7-9 and TRBJ2-3; 8 bases align to TRBD2. The CDR3 contains 16 residues. Germline trimming cut 5 bases from V and 6 bases from J; bases unmatched to any gene: 13. The V gene's germline CDR1 is SEHNR and CDR2 FQNEAQ (reference sequence). CDR3 coding DNA: TGTGCCAGCAGCCACGCGGGACTAGAGGGTTTGGATACGCAGTATTTT. As protein: CASSHAGLEGLDTQYF.

This chain uses TRBV11-2 with TRBJ2-7; the match to TRBD2 covers 10 bases. The CDR3 consists of 14 residues. CDR1 and CDR2 (germline): SGHAT, FQNNGV. With 4 bases clipped from V and 4 bases from J, the junction kept 4 bases outside the gene matches. The CDR3 DNA sequence: TGTGCCAGCAGCTCTCTAGCGGGAGTATACGAGCAGTACTTC. As protein: CASSSLAGVYEQYF.

V usage is TRBV10-1 and J usage is TRBJ2-1; 7 bases line up with TRBD2. Trimming at V came to 3 bases and at J to 2 bases, leaving 1 base not matched to a gene. Germline assignment: CDR1 WNHNN and CDR2 SYGVQD (reference sequence). The CDR3 is 14 residues long. The CDR3 nucleotides are TGCGCCAGCAGTGATCTAGCGGCCTACAATGAGCAGTTCTTC. It translates to CASSDLAAYNEQFF.

The V call is TRBV4-2, the J call TRBJ2-7; D is perhaps TRBD1 (5 bases). V was cut by 0 bases and J by 0 bases, with 15 bases left in between. CDR3 length: 17 residues. Germline V CDR1 and CDR2: LGHNA, YNFKEQ. CDR3 coding DNA: TGTGCCAGCAGCCAAGATCAGGGCGGAATACCCTCCTACGAGCAGTACTTC. Encoded protein: CASSQDQGGIPSYEQYF.

V usage is TRBV29-1 and J usage is TRBJ2-5; TRBD1 or TRBD2 may be the D gene (6 bases each). The V gene's germline CDR1 is SQVTM and CDR2 ANQGSEA. The CDR3 is 13 residues long. V was trimmed by 7 bases and J by 5 bases, leaving 17 bases between them. The CDR3 sequence is CSATPAGHETQYF. The DNA of the CDR3 is TGCAGCGCTACGCCGGCGGGACACGAGACCCAGTACTTC.

This clone was counted only a few times. CDR3 region: CASSLRQGLGSPLHF. Here the CDR3 DNA reads TGTGCCAGTAGTCTACGACAGGGGCTTGGTTCACCCCTCCACTTT. The V gene is TRBV19, the J gene TRBJ1-6; 8 bases are shared with TRBD1. The CDR3 loop spans 15 amino acids. The V segment lost 5 bases and the J segment 9 bases; nucleotides outside the gene matches: 9. Germline V lookup: CDR1 LNHDA, CDR2 SQIVND (reference sequence).

The V and J genes are TRBV5-8 and TRBJ2-5, with D perhaps matching TRBD1 (6 bases). V shed 0 bases and J shed 5 bases, with 17 bases lying between them. This CDR3 comprises 16 residues. Germline V gene data show CDR1 as SGHTS and CDR2 as YDEGEE. DNA for the CDR3: TGTGCCAGCAGCTTGGGGGGGACATCCCTCGGGGAGACCCAGTACTTC. This sequence encodes CASSLGGTSLGETQYF.

This chain connects TRBV10-1 to TRBJ1-1; a weak D match, TRBD1 (6 bases). The CDR3 is 13 amino acids. V was trimmed by 6 bases and J by 1 base, leaving 9 bases between them. Germline CDR1 reads WNHNN; CDR2 reads SYGVQD (reference sequence). The CDR3 sequence: CASRKQGNTEAFF. The CDR3 DNA reads as TGCGCCAGCAGGAAACAGGGGAACACTGAAGCTTTCTTT.

This clone showed up just a few times. This rearrangement joins TRBV7-8 to TRBJ1-1; 7 positions match TRBD1. The CDR3 runs to 14 residues. V was clipped by 4 bases and J by 1 base; unmatched bases: 3. Per the germline V gene, CDR1 is SGHVS and CDR2 is FQNEAQ. As DNA, the CDR3 is TGTGCCAGCAGCTCGACAGGGTCGAACACTGAAGCTTTCTTT. It codes for CASSSTGSNTEAFF.

V gene TRBV4-1 combines with J gene TRBJ2-7; 7 bases line up with TRBD1. The CDR3 covers 15 residues. From germline, CDR1 is MGHRA and CDR2 YSYEKL. Trimming at V came to 4 bases and at J to 5 bases, leaving 11 bases not matched to a gene. The CDR3 loop is CASSRGEGALHEQYF. The CDR3 nucleotides are TGCGCCAGCAGCCGCGGAGAGGGGGCTCTACACGAGCAGTACTTC.